This paragraph covers one T cell receptor (beta chain) sequence. The antigen remains unidentified. These data belong to a study of T cells after yellow fever vaccination. Using its own MiXCR run on the 5' RACE reads, TCRdb lists one record per CDR3 protein. The data contain some 560,000 distinct CDR3 sequences, roughly 21% of them singletons. General study results and limits: Subsequent to the booster, the majority of primary-vaccination clones reappeared (96% CD4, about 90% CD8).

The clonotype comes from a man aged 25-45 years who received the YFV17D yellow fever vaccine. The sample here was PBMCs, taken 15 days after the yellow fever booster vaccination.

CDR3 DNA: TGTGCCAGCAGCCGCCGAGGGTCTTGGGTTCAGCCCCAGCATTTT. Protein: CASSRRGSWVQPQHF. The chain carries TRBV9 and TRBJ1-5, with D unclear. Germline-derived CDR1 and CDR2 are SGDLS and YYNGEE. This CDR3 is 15 amino acids long. Trimming pared 4 bases from V and 6 bases from J, leaving 17 bases between.